This T cell receptor (beta chain) was identified in a study of T-cell reconstitution after alpha-beta-depleted transplantation in children. Study-level findings and limits: In patients about two months after transplant, alpha-beta T cells reportedly arose from several hundred expanded graft clones.

Germline V gene data show CDR1 as DFQATT and CDR2 as SNEGSKA (reference sequence). The CDR3 is 17 amino acids. The V segment lost 3 bases and the J segment 0 bases; nucleotides outside the gene matches: 5. For TCRbeta, the library was prepared with unique molecular identifiers. A single record per CDR3 protein comes from TCRdb applying MiXCR to the PCR reads. The data contain about 870,000 distinct CDR3 sequences, 16% of them singletons. This clonotype has ten or more counts. Its target is unknown. This TCR was recovered from a male patient aged 5 to 17 who had a stem cell transplant for acute lymphoblastic leukemia, so the T cells may come from the graft donor. This chain joins TRBV20-1 and TRBJ2-2; TRBD2 agrees at 12 bases. Material: PBMCs, mostly from graft donor cells, obtained 360 days after TCRalphabeta/CD19-depleted stem cell transplant. The CDR3 sequence: CSARVGLAGSNTGELFF. CDR3 nucleotide sequence: TGCAGTGCTAGGGTGGGACTAGCGGGCTCGAACACCGGGGAGCTGTTTTTT.